The present TCR beta chain was sequenced within a study of cytomegalovirus exposure and HLA in healthy donors. Study at large: Both the roughly 120 validation repertoires and the roughly 700 first-cohort repertoires used the same platform, as reported by a later analysis.

This CDR3 contains 15 residues. V gave up 4 bases and J gave up 4 bases, with 17 bases separating them. CDR1 is SGHAT, CDR2 FQNNGV, per germline. Sequenced by immunoSEQ multiplex PCR; TCRdb stores in-frame clones only, minus some. The sample carries about 130,000 clones, 75% to 90% recorded once. This clone was counted a few times. This chain links TRBV11-2 with TRBJ2-7; possible D gene TRBD2, 6 bases. Sequencing was carried out using PBMCs. This receptor was obtained from a young woman in good health and CMV-seronegative. The CDR3 loop is CASSSTFSGAYEQYF. The CDR3, as DNA: TGTGCCAGCAGCTCCACCTTCTCGGGAGCTTACGAGCAGTACTTC.